This T cell receptor (beta chain) was sequenced in a study of blood T cell repertoires in COVID-19. The method was immunoSEQ multiplex PCR; TCRdb's version includes in-frame clones alone and lacks a portion of them. The sample carries 130,000 to 150,000 clones, more than 75% recorded once. Note on this clone: The germline gene is not matched at one end of the junction; a read error may be the cause.

This CDR3 contains 16 residues. Germline assignment: CDR1 SEHNR and CDR2 FQNEAQ (reference sequence). The clonotype comes from a man aged 50 to 60 who had recovered from COVID-19. The J gene is TRBJ2-3, the V gene TRBV7-9; TRBD2 agrees at 11 bases. Material: peripheral blood. CDR3 in amino acids: CASAFGTSGSIDTQYF. The CDR3 nucleotides read TGTGCCAGCGCCTTCGGGACTAGCGGTAGCATAGATACGCAGTATTTT.